This entry lists 24 T cell receptor beta chains sequenced from one sample in a study of CD8+ T cells in alopecia areata. Extracted RNA was reverse transcribed into cDNA, the sequencing template. Data came from immunoSEQ multiplex PCR; TCRdb stores just in-frame clones and leaves some out. This table has roughly 250,000 clones, about 68% appearing once. Sequences were derived from CD4+ T cells sorted from blood, sampled at week 0. These receptors came from a human donor with alopecia areata.

This clone was recorded a few times. J is TRBJ1-4 and V is TRBV4-1, with a weak D call TRBD1 (6 bases). Deletions cut 3 bases from V and 8 bases from J, with 19 bases between. This CDR3 region has 16 residues. CDR1 MGHRA and CDR2 YSYEKL come from the germline V gene. CDR3 loop: CASSHVPGGADEKLFF. Written as DNA, the CDR3 is TGCGCCAGCAGCCACGTACCGGGGGGCGCAGACGAAAAACTGTTTTTT.

The chain employs TRBV29-1 and TRBJ2-5; the match to TRBD2 covers 13 bases. V was clipped by 7 bases and J by 4 bases; unmatched bases: 9. The CDR3 sequence is 15 residues long. Looked up from germline, CDR1 is SQVTM and CDR2 is ANQGSEA. This chain's CDR3 is CSAPEGLAGRETQYF. The CDR3 DNA follows: TGCAGCGCCCCTGAGGGACTAGCGGGACGAGAGACCCAGTACTTC.

The J gene is TRBJ2-7, the V gene TRBV29-1; D may be TRBD2 (7 bases). CDR1 and CDR2 from the germline V gene are SQVTM and ANQGSEA. This CDR3 spans 14 amino acids. Trimming pared 7 bases from V and 3 bases from J, leaving 19 bases between. The CDR3 loop is CSAQGGGEHYEQYF. For the CDR3, the DNA is TGCAGCGCCCAAGGGGGGGGAGAGCACTACGAGCAGTACTTC.

Only one count was recorded for this clone. In nucleotides, the CDR3 is TGCAGCGTTAGGGACAGGGCTAACACTGAAGCTTTCTTT. Encoded protein: CSVRDRANTEAFF. The V gene is TRBV29-1, the J gene TRBJ1-1, with 9 bases aligning to TRBD1. The CDR3 has 13 residues. V shed 5 bases and J 2 bases; nucleotides not matched to a gene: 3. Germline assignment: CDR1 SQVTM and CDR2 ANQGSEA.

The chain links TRBV30 to TRBJ1-2; the D is unclear. The CDR3 covers 13 residues. V was clipped by 2 bases and J by 5 bases, with 12 bases between them. Germline values: CDR1 GTSNPN, CDR2 SVGIG (reference sequence). The CDR3 protein is CAWSPGLTYGYTF. The CDR3 DNA reads TGTGCCTGGAGTCCGGGATTAACTTATGGCTACACCTTC.

The rearrangement joins TRBV14 to TRBJ2-2, with D perhaps TRBD1 (6 bases). This CDR3 contains 15 residues. Germline lookup yields CDR1 SGHDN and CDR2 FVKESK. With 5 bases removed from V and 4 bases from J, the gap between germline ends came to 14 bases. The CDR3 DNA sequence: TGTGCCAGCAGCTCACGTATCAGGGGCACCGGGGAGCTGTTTTTT. It codes for CASSSRIRGTGELFF.

The chain combines TRBV4-2 with TRBJ1-2; no definite D call. Trimming removed 0 bases at V and 4 bases at J, with 6 bases between. The CDR3 extends over 13 amino acids. Germline loops: CDR1 LGHNA, CDR2 YNFKEQ. The CDR3 region has the DNA TGTGCCAGCAGCCAAGAGGGGTCCTATGGCTACACCTTC. Its protein is CASSQEGSYGYTF.

The sample holds a few counts of this clone. The chain recombines TRBV29-1 with TRBJ2-7, with a tentative D call TRBD1 (6 bases). The CDR3 length is 13 residues. CDR1 SQVTM and CDR2 ANQGSEA come from the germline V gene. Trimming left V 6 bases short and J 4 bases short, with 16 bases between. The CDR3 loop reads CSVWDTQPYEQYF. CDR3 DNA sequence: TGCAGCGTCTGGGACACGCAGCCTTACGAGCAGTACTTC.

The chain joins TRBV5-1 to TRBJ2-7; D perhaps matches TRBD1 (5 bases). V was shortened by 3 bases and J by 3 bases, with 22 bases between the two germline ends. This CDR3 contains 17 residues. Germline CDR1 SGHRS, CDR2 YFSETQ. In DNA, the CDR3 is TGCGCCAGCAGCTCGTCTGGGGCCCACCCGGCCTACTACGAGCAGTACTTC. Encoded protein: CASSSSGAHPAYYEQYF.

Comments on this clone: Different DNA sequences within this sample yield the same CDR3. This rearrangement joins TRBV7-9 to TRBJ2-5; D is unresolved. The CDR3 loop spans 11 amino acids. V was clipped by 5 bases and J by 2 bases, with 3 bases between them. CDR1 is SEHNR and CDR2 is FQNEAQ in the germline V gene (reference sequence). CDR3 region: CASSLQETQYF. The CDR3 nucleotides are TGTGCCAGCAGCCTGCAAGAGACCCAGTACTTC.

The chain recombines TRBV27 with TRBJ1-1; D unclear. Per the germline V gene, CDR1 is MNHEY and CDR2 is SMNVEV (reference sequence). The ends were cut back, 8 bases at V and 4 bases at J, with 11 bases in the middle. CDR3 length: 12 amino acids. This CDR3 reads CASRSPGTEAFF. In DNA, the CDR3 is TGTGCCAGCCGAAGTCCCGGCACTGAAGCTTTCTTT.

V is TRBV4-2 and J is TRBJ1-5; a possible D gene is TRBD1 (5 bases). Germline assignment: CDR1 LGHNA and CDR2 YNFKEQ. The CDR3 totals 14 residues. The V end lost 3 bases, the J end lost 2 bases, and 8 bases lay between the germline ends. The CDR3 DNA sequence: TGTGCCAGCAGCCACGGGGGAGGCAATCAGCCCCAGCATTTT. This translates into CASSHGGGNQPQHF.

The rearrangement joins TRBV6-5 to TRBJ2-3; tentative D call: TRBD2 (7 bases). Germline values: CDR1 MNHEY, CDR2 SVGAGI. The CDR3 has 16 residues. The V end lost 4 bases, the J end lost 1 base, and 15 bases lay between the germline ends. The CDR3: CASSSPRGGRTDTQYF. For the CDR3, the DNA is TGTGCCAGCAGTTCCCCGAGGGGGGGACGCACAGATACGCAGTATTTT.

J is TRBJ2-1 and V is TRBV30; D not certain. Trimming removed 3 bases from V and 6 bases from J, with 9 bases in between. CDR1 and CDR2 (germline): GTSNPN, SVGIG (reference sequence). CDR3 length: 12 amino acids. CDR3 nucleotides: TGTGCCTGGAGCGGCCACGGCAATGAGCAGTTCTTC. Its protein is CAWSGHGNEQFF.

This clone was recorded once. The CDR3 DNA reads as TGCAGCGCTGCGATTAGCAATCAGCCCCAGCATTTT. Amino acid sequence: CSAAISNQPQHF. The chain recombines TRBV29-1 with TRBJ1-5, with D unclear. This CDR3 has 12 residues. The V and J ends lost 7 bases and 0 bases respectively, with 7 bases between them. From germline, CDR1 is SQVTM and CDR2 ANQGSEA.

V gene TRBV4-1 combines with J gene TRBJ2-5; D is unresolved. CDR3 length: 13 residues. Per the germline V gene, CDR1 is MGHRA and CDR2 is YSYEKL. The ends were cut back, 3 bases at V and 2 bases at J, with 7 bases in the middle. CDR3 DNA sequence: TGCGCCAGCAGCCAGTTCGGACAAGAGACCCAGTACTTC. Residues: CASSQFGQETQYF.

This chain connects TRBV30 to TRBJ1-2; 8 nucleotides line up with TRBD1. V lost 2 bases to trimming and J lost 7 bases; unmatched junction nucleotides: 6. The CDR3 contains 13 residues. The V gene's germline CDR1 is GTSNPN and CDR2 SVGIG (reference sequence). CDR3 amino acids: CAWSPLTGGGYTF. The CDR3 nucleotides are TGTGCCTGGAGTCCGCTTACAGGGGGTGGCTACACCTTC. Full variable domain (missing parts from reference TRBV30 and TRBJ1-2): SQTIHQWPATLVQPVGSPLSLECTVEGTSNPNLYWYRQAAGRGLQLLFYSVGIGQISSEVPQNLSASRPQDRQFILSSKKLLLSDSGFYLCAWSPLTGGGYTFGSGTRLTVV.

The rearrangement uses TRBV6-5 and TRBJ1-5, with D tentatively TRBD1 (6 bases). V lost 5 bases, J lost 5 bases, and 13 bases lay in between. Germline V gene sequence: CDR1 MNHEY, CDR2 SVGAGI. The CDR3 runs to 14 residues. Here the CDR3 DNA reads TGTGCCAGCAGTAAGACTAGGGGGGATCAGCCCCAGCATTTT. It translates to CASSKTRGDQPQHF.

A note on this clone: This CDR3 is also generated by other DNA sequences in the sample. V usage is TRBV5-1 and J usage is TRBJ2-7; D uncertain. Deletions cut 5 bases from V and 3 bases from J, with 15 bases between. CDR3 length: 14 residues. CDR1 and CDR2 from the germline V gene are SGHRS and YFSETQ. CDR3 amino acids: CASRAPGQSYEQYF. The CDR3 nucleotides are TGCGCCAGCAGGGCCCCGGGCCAAAGCTACGAGCAGTACTTC.

The V call is TRBV5-8, the J call TRBJ2-5; no clear D gene. Germline CDR1 is SGHTS and CDR2 is YDEGEE. V lost 4 bases, J lost 2 bases, and 12 bases lay in between. The CDR3 spans 14 residues. The CDR3 sequence: CASSPGHGQETQYF. CDR3 bases: TGTGCCAGCAGCCCGGGCCACGGGCAAGAGACCCAGTACTTC.

The V and J genes are TRBV5-4 and TRBJ2-5; 8 positions match TRBD2. Trimming took 4 bases from V and 4 from J; bases not matched to a gene: 9. The CDR3 is 15 residues long. Per the germline V gene, CDR1 is SGHNT and CDR2 is YYREEE (reference sequence). CDR3 amino acids: CASSHPASGSETQYF. DNA of the CDR3: TGTGCCAGCAGCCACCCGGCTAGCGGGTCAGAGACCCAGTACTTC.

V is TRBV7-9 and J is TRBJ2-2, with D uncertain. Germline V lookup: CDR1 SEHNR, CDR2 FQNEAQ (reference sequence). Trimming cost V 5 bases and J 6 bases, with 10 bases left between them. The CDR3 totals 13 residues. As DNA, the CDR3 is TGTGCCAGCAGCCGTGGTGGCTCCGGGGAGCTGTTTTTT. Its protein is CASSRGGSGELFF.

The chain couples TRBV30 to TRBJ2-7, with D possibly being TRBD1 (5 bases). This CDR3 is 15 amino acids long. V lost 4 bases to trimming and J lost 3 bases, with 19 bases between them. The germline gives CDR1 GTSNPN, CDR2 SVGIG (reference sequence). Here the CDR3 DNA reads TGTGCCTGGAAGACCGGACATTTTGTTGGCTACGAGCAGTACTTC. It is translated as CAWKTGHFVGYEQYF.

Comments on this clone: This specimen includes other DNA sequences encoding the same CDR3. The rearrangement uses TRBV29-1 and TRBJ2-7, with D unresolved. There are 11 residues in the CDR3. Trimming removed 4 bases from V and 0 bases from J, with 4 bases in between. From germline, CDR1 is SQVTM and CDR2 ANQGSEA. CDR3 DNA sequence: TGCAGCGTTGTCTACTCCTACGAGCAGTACTTC. As protein: CSVVYSYEQYF.